This TCR beta chain was captured in a study of OX40 agonist ivuxolimab in advanced cancers. Data came from immunoSEQ multiplex PCR; TCRdb stores just in-frame clones and leaves some out. In the table there are around 85,000 clones, more than 80% of which are singletons. General study points: Within 6 weeks, CD4+ and CD8+ blood T cells expanded clonally at 0.1 to 3.0 mg/kg.

With respect to this clone: Antigen unknown.

The germline V gene has CDR1 SGHVS and CDR2 FQNEAQ. V lost 2 bases and J lost 2; bases outside the gene matches: 6. This CDR3 is built from 15 residues. The chain couples TRBV7-8 to TRBJ2-7, with 7 bases aligning to TRBD1. This TCR derives from an adult with an advanced solid tumor such as melanoma, head and neck, liver or kidney cancer. The sample in question was CD4+ or CD8+ T cells sorted from blood, obtained in a trial of the OX40 agonist ivuxolimab. DNA for the CDR3: TGTGCCAGCAGCTTAAAGACAGGGATCCCCTACGAGCAGTACTTC. This gives the protein CASSLKTGIPYEQYF.